Shown below are 2 T cell receptor beta chains from a single sample sequenced in a study of response to subunit inactivated influenza vaccine. TCRdb re-derived calls from the RT-PCR reads in MiXCR, one entry per CDR3 protein. The top ten clones hold less than 4% of a sample with around 530,000 distinct CDR3 sequences, approximately 15% of them seen once. The sequences come from CD4+ T cells sorted from PBMCs, collected 23 to 25 months after vaccination. These receptors came from a man in his fifties or sixties who received an inactivated influenza vaccine.

This clonotype was counted between two and nine times. The chain recombines TRBV7-2 with TRBJ2-3; 10 nucleotides match TRBD2. Germline values: CDR1 SGHTA, CDR2 FQGNSA. The CDR3 has 16 residues. J gave up 1 base and V 5 bases, and 6 bases lay outside the gene matches. The CDR3 region is CASSRLAGGRTDTQYF. In DNA form, the CDR3 reads TGTGCCAGCAGCCGATTAGCGGGGGGCCGCACAGATACGCAGTATTTT.

This clonotype has just a few counts. This sequence joins TRBV11-2 and TRBJ2-2; 9 nucleotides align to TRBD2. Unmatched junction bases numbered 4, after V lost 2 bases and J lost 6 bases. This CDR3 has 15 residues. Germline V CDR1 and CDR2: SGHAT, FQNNGV. The CDR3 protein is CASSLPGGRAGELFF. CDR3 sequence (DNA): TGTGCCAGCAGCTTACCTGGCGGGAGGGCCGGGGAGCTGTTTTTT.